Below, one T cell receptor (beta chain) is given with its context. The target of this receptor is not known. It has no much larger one-base neighbor in the sample; base qualities were not kept. There are 18 amino acids in the CDR3, from cysteine to phenylalanine inclusive. The entry retains the CDR3 DNA only, 54 bases that are in frame from base 1. CDR1 SNHLY and CDR2 FYNNEI are derived from the germline V gene. Trimming takes 3 bases off V and 5 bases off J; junction bases not matched to a gene: 18. Ficoll-Paque density gradient centrifugation was used to isolate PBMCs. The data stem from a study of T-cell memory formation after mild COVID-19 (dated by TCRdb to the early 2020s). Regarding the research as a whole: TCR sequence clusters from the two donors were found to be largely donor specific. In a couple of donors, T-cell clones that expanded and contracted after mild COVID-19 were tracked by sequencing TCRalpha and TCRbeta repertoires over time. The cohort was made up of two young adult volunteers, one female and one male, who were previously healthy.

The research as a whole found: Some responding clones were found in pre-infection memory, which suggests that pre-existing cross-reactive memory T cells took part in the SARS-CoV-2 response. Clones that contracted from day 15 to 85 showed balanced CD4/CD8 phenotypes, whereas a second wave of clones that expanded from day 15 to 37 leaned towards CD4+. Contracting CD4+ clones were located mainly in the CM and EM memory subsets, whereas CD8+ clones were found to be enriched in EMRA. The study included only a couple of mild cases, and larger cohorts that include severe cases with pre-infection samples were judged to be necessary. SARS-CoV-2 specificity of the second-wave clones peaking on day 37 was not confirmed.

Reads for this sample came from an Illumina NovaSeq 6000. TCRalpha and TCRbeta cDNA libraries were constructed by 5'RACE with constant-segment primers, with sample barcodes and unique molecular identifiers being introduced. RNA was extracted from every sample with Trizol reagent. Library amplification was performed in two PCR steps, and a second sample barcode and Illumina TruSeq adapters were introduced in the second step. The libraries were sequenced on an Illumina NovaSeq using 2 x 150 bp paired-end reads. Processing in the source paper ran as follows. Reads were demultiplexed and collapsed into UMI-guided consensus sequences with migec v1.2.7. With mixcr v2.1.11, UMI consensuses were aligned to TRA and TRB V and J templates and assembled into clonotypes. A clonotype was counted as expanded or contracted only when both edgeR and NoisET called the clonotype significant, with the noise models trained on biological replicates. For edgeR calls, the thresholds were a false discovery rate-adjusted p below 0.01 and a log2 fold-change of 1. As an exploratory analysis of dynamics, max-normalized trajectories of the 1000 most abundant clonotypes were examined by PCA with hierarchical clustering. Each responding clone was given a CD4 or CD8 phenotype based on the CD4+ and CD8+ repertoires, which had been sequenced separately. TCRdb cleaned the public reads at Q25 with fastp, built clones with MiXCR and kept in-frame beta chains. Rows are unified per CDR3 protein, each entry keeping the most common DNA and genes. The V and J calls shown here were made by TCRdb, not taken from the authors' results. The sample table contains roughly 560,000 distinct CDR3 sequences; only one count was recorded for 20% of them. Approximately 13% of the sample is held by the ten biggest clonotypes.

Source material: PBMCs or a T cell subset sorted from them (not recorded which). This receptor was obtained from an adult woman who had mild COVID-19 (a few samples of this study predate the infection). The sample titles of this study are shuffled in the database, so cell type and time point are left out; the donor was told from shared clones. Recombination joined TRBV2 with TRBJ1-1, with TRBD1 identical over 7 junction bases. The DNA sequence is TGTGCCAGCAGTGATAACAGTCCCCCTGGGGACAGATGGACTGAAGCTTTCTTT. Translated, it gives CASSDNSPPGDRWTEAFF.